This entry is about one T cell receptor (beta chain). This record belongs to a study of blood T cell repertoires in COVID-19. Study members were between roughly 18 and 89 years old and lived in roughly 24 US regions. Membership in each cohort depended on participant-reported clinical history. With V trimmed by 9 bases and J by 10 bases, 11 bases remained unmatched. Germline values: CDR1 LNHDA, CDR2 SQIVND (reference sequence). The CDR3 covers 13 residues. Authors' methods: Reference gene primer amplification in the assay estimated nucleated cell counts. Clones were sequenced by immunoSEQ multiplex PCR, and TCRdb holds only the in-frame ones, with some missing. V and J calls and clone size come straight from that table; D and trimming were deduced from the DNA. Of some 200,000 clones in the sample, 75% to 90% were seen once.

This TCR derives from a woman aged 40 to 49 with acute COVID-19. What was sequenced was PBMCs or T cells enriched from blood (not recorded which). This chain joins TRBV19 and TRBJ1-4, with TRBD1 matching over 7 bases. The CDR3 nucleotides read TGTGCCAGGGAGAGGAGGGGGCAGGGAAAACTGTTTTTT. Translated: CARERRGQGKLFF.